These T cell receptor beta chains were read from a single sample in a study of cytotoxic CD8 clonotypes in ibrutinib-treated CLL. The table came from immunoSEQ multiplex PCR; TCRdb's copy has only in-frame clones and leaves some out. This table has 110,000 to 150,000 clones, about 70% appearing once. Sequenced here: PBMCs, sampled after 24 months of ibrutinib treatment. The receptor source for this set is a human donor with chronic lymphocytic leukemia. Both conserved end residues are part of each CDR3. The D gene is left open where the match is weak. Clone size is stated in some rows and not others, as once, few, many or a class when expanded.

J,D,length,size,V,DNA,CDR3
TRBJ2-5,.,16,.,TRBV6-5,TGTGCCAGCAGTTACTCTTCGGGCGGGGTTATGGAGACCCAGTACTTC,CASSYSSGGVMETQYF
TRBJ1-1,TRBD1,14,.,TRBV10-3,TGTGCCATCAGTGGGACAGGGATGAACACTGAAGCTTTCTTT,CAISGTGMNTEAFF
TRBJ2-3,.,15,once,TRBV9,TGTGCCAGCAGCGTAGTGGCCGGGCGGGCAGATACGCAGTATTTT,CASSVVAGRADTQYF
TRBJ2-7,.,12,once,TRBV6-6,TGTGCCAGCAGTTACGTGGGAGGCGAGCAGTACTTC,CASSYVGGEQYF
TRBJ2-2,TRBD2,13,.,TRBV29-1,TGCAGCGTTGTCGGCGGGGGCACCGGGGAGCTGTTTTTT,CSVVGGGTGELFF
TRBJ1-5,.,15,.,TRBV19,TGTGCCAGTAGTATCCTCCTTGATAGCAATCAGCCCCAGCATTTT,CASSILLDSNQPQHF
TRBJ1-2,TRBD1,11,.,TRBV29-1,TGCAGCGGACAGGGGAACTATGGCTACACCTTC,CSGQGNYGYTF
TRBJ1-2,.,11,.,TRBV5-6,TGTGCCAGCAGCACCGGACGTGGCTACACCTTC,CASSTGRGYTF
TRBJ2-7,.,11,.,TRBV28,TGTGCCAGCAGCCGCACGGGCGAGCAGTACTTC,CASSRTGEQYF
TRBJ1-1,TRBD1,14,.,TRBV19,TGTGCCAGTAGCGCGGACAGGGCCAACACTGAAGCTTTCTTT,CASSADRANTEAFF
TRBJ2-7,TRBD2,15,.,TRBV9,TGTGCCAGCAGCGTAGGGCCGGGGGGGGCGTACGAGCAGTACTTC,CASSVGPGGAYEQYF
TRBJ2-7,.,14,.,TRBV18,TGTGCCAGCTCACCCGAAACAGGTTCCTACGAGCAGTACTTC,CASSPETGSYEQYF
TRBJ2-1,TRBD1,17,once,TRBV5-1,TGCGCCAGCAGCCCCGCGGACAGGGGGAGGTACTACAATGAGCAGTTCTTC,CASSPADRGRYYNEQFF
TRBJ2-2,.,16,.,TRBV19,TGTGCCAGTACCTCCCCCGGCAGGGTGGTCACCGGGGAGCTGTTTTTT,CASTSPGRVVTGELFF
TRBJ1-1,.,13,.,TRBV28,TGTGCCGGGCGGGACCGCAAGAACACTGAAGCTTTCTTT,CAGRDRKNTEAFF
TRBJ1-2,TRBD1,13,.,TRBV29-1,TGCAGCGCCCGGACAGGGGGCGGCTATGGCTACACCTTC,CSARTGGGYGYTF
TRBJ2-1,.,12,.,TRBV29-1,TGCAGCGTTAGAGCGGGCCTCAATGAGCAGTTCTTC,CSVRAGLNEQFF
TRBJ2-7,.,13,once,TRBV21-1,TGTGCCAGCAGCAAACGTCCGGCCTACGAGCAGTACTTC,CASSKRPAYEQYF
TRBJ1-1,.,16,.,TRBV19,TGTGCCAGTAGTGACACGGGGGGCATTATGAACACTGAAGCTTTCTTT,CASSDTGGIMNTEAFF
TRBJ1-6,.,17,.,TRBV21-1,TGTGCCAGCAGCAAAGATTGGGGACGGCCGGGGAATTCACCCCTCCACTTT,CASSKDWGRPGNSPLHF
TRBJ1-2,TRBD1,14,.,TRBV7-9,TGTGCCAGCAGCTTAGGGGACAGGGGAGATGGCTACACCTTC,CASSLGDRGDGYTF
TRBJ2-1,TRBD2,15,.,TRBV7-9,TGTGCCAGCAGGCCTAGCGGGCCTCGGGAGGATGAGCAGTTCTTC,CASRPSGPREDEQFF
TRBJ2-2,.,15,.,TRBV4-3,TGCGCCAGCAGCCAAGGTCGACACAACACCGGGGAGCTGTTTTTT,CASSQGRHNTGELFF
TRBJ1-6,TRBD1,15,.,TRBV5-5,TGTGCCAGCAGTTACCGGGGACAGGGAGGGTCACCCCTCCACTTT,CASSYRGQGGSPLHF
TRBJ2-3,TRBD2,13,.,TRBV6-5,TGTGCCAGCAGACTAGCGGGAGCAGATACGCAGTATTTT,CASRLAGADTQYF
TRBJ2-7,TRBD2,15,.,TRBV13,TGTGCCAGCAGTCTACGGGGACTAAGTGGCTACGAGCAGTACTTC,CASSLRGLSGYEQYF
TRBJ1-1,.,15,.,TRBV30,TGTGCCTGGAGGGCGGGGAGTCTCGCCGAGGGTGAAGCTTTCTTT,CAWRAGSLAEGEAFF
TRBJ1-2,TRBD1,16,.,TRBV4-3,TGCGCCAGCAGCCAGGGGACAGGGTTGGGTAACTATGGCTACACCTTC,CASSQGTGLGNYGYTF
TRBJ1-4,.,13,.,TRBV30,TGTGCCTGGACCCGGCAGCCTAATGAAAAACTGTTTTTT,CAWTRQPNEKLFF
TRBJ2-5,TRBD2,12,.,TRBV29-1,TGCAGCGTTGAAGTGCGGGGGGAGACCCAGTACTTC,CSVEVRGETQYF
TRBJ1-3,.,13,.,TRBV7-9,TGTGCCAGCAGCTTAGGTCCCCTAGACACCATATATTTT,CASSLGPLDTIYF
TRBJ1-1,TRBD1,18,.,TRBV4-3,TGCGCCAGCAGCCAAGGCGTTTCAGGGGGCGTTGGCGGCACTGAAGCTTTCTTT,CASSQGVSGGVGGTEAFF
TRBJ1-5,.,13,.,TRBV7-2,TGTGCCAGCAGCCTACCGAACTATCAGCCCCAGCATTTT,CASSLPNYQPQHF
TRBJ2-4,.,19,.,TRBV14,TGTGCCAGCAGCCAAGGTGGGCAGGGATGGGTTTCGGCCAAAAACATTCAGTACTTC,CASSQGGQGWVSAKNIQYF
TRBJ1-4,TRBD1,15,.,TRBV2,TGTGCCAGCAGTGAAGAGGGGGCGGCAGATGAAAAACTGTTTTTT,CASSEEGAADEKLFF
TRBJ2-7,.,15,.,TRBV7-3,TGTGCCAGCAGCTTAACAGGCGGGAACTCCTACGAGCAGTACTTC,CASSLTGGNSYEQYF
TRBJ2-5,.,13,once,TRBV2,TGTGCCAGCAGTGAAGACATAGCAGAGACCCAGTACTTC,CASSEDIAETQYF
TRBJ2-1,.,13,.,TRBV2,TGTGCCAGCAGTGGGCTAGCGTACAATGAGCAGTTCTTC,CASSGLAYNEQFF
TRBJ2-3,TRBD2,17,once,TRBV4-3,TGCGCCAGCAGCCAAGCCCCGGGGGGGGGCGGGACAGATACGCAGTATTTT,CASSQAPGGGGTDTQYF
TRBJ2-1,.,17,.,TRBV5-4,TGTGCCAGCAGCTTGGACCCCCCCCAAGGGGGTGGGAATGAGCAGTTCTTC,CASSLDPPQGGGNEQFF
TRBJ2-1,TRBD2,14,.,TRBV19,TGTGCCAGTAGGGGACTAGCGGGTCCCTTCGAGCAGTTCTTC,CASRGLAGPFEQFF
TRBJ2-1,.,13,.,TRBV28,TGTGCCAGCATGGAGGGGGCCTTGGGTGAGCAGTTCTTC,CASMEGALGEQFF
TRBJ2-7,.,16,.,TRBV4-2,TGTGCCAGCAGCTTGGACAGCCTACTAGGGGATTACGAGCAGTACTTC,CASSLDSLLGDYEQYF
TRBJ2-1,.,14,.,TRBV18,TGTGCCAGCTCCCCAGGGGAGCCGGCGTCTGAGCAGTTCTTC,CASSPGEPASEQFF
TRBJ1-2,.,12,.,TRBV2,TGTGCCAGCAGTCTAGACCAGTATGGCTACACCTTC,CASSLDQYGYTF
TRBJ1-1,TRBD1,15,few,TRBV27,TGTGCCAGCAGCTGGACAGGGGTTATGAACACTGAAGCTTTCTTT,CASSWTGVMNTEAFF
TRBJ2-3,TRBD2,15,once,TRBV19,TGTGCCAGTAGTATCGGCGGGGGGTTCACAGATACGCAGTATTTT,CASSIGGGFTDTQYF
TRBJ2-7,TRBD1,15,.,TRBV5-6,TGTGCCAGCAGCTTGGTTGGGCAGGGGGCCTACGAGCAGTACTTC,CASSLVGQGAYEQYF
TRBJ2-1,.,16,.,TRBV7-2,TGTGCCAGCAGCTTAGCTGCCCTGGGGGCGGGTAATGAGCAGTTCTTC,CASSLAALGAGNEQFF
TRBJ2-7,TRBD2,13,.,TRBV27,TGTGCCAGCAGTCCCGCGGGGGGTTACGAGCAGTACTTC,CASSPAGGYEQYF
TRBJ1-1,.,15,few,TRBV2,TGTGCCAGCAGTGAAGCGGTGGGGGCGAACACTGAAGCTTTCTTT,CASSEAVGANTEAFF